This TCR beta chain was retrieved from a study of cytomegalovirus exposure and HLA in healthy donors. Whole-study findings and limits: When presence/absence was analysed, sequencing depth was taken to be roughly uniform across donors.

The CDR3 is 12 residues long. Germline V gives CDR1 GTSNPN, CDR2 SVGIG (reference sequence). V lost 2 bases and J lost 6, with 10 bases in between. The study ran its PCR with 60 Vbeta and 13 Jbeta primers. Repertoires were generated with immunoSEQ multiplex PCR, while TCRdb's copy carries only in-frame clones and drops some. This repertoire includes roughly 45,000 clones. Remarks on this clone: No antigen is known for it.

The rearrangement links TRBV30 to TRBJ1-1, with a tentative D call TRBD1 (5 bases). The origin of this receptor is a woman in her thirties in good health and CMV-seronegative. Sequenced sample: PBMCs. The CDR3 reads CAWSRGRPEAFF. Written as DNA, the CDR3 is TGTGCCTGGAGTAGGGGCAGGCCTGAAGCTTTCTTT.